The 15 T cell receptor beta chains listed next were all sequenced from one sample in a study of T cell responses to AZD1222 COVID-19 vaccine. Profiling relied on immunoSEQ multiplex PCR, and the TCRdb table lists in-frame clones only, not all of them. The profile shows about 81,000 clones, about nine tenths of them singletons. Source: peripheral blood, taken 28 days after the second AZD1222 dose. Receptor source: an adult who received the AZD1222 COVID-19 vaccine.

This sequence joins TRBV30 and TRBJ1-6; the match to TRBD1 covers 9 bases. The CDR3 runs 16 residues. V shed 1 base and J 7 bases; nucleotides not matched to a gene: 8. Germline values: CDR1 GTSNPN, CDR2 SVGIG (reference sequence). DNA for the CDR3: TGTGCCTGGAGTGCCCACTCTGGACAGGGGAATTCACCCCTCCACTTT. It encodes CAWSAHSGQGNSPLHF.

The V gene is TRBV12-3 or TRBV12-4, the J gene TRBJ1-2; the D gene is possibly TRBD1 (5 bases). V lost 5 bases and J 8 bases, leaving 12 bases between the germline ends. The CDR3 runs to 12 residues. CDR3 amino acids: CASSPGRGGYTF. The CDR3 DNA sequence: TGTGCCAGCAGTCCCGGACGGGGGGGCTACACCTTC.

V and J are TRBV10-1 and TRBJ1-3, with D unresolved. This CDR3 comprises 14 residues. CDR1 and CDR2 (germline): WNHNN, SYGVQD (reference sequence). The V gene lost 4 bases and the J gene lost 0 bases, with 7 bases spanning the gap. CDR3 in amino acids: CASSAGGSGNTIYF. CDR3 coding DNA: TGCGCCAGCAGTGCCGGAGGCTCTGGAAACACCATATATTTT.

This clone has more than one count but fewer than ten. The V and J genes are TRBV28 and TRBJ1-2; 8 bases line up with TRBD1. Trimming took 7 bases from V and 5 from J; bases not matched to a gene: 18. Germline lookup yields CDR1 MDHEN and CDR2 SYDVKM. CDR3 length equals 17 residues. The CDR3 protein is CASTLGTGYGLSYGYTF. DNA of the CDR3: TGTGCCAGCACCCTAGGGACAGGCTATGGCTTAAGTTATGGCTACACCTTC.

The chain employs TRBV6-5 and TRBJ1-1, with TRBD1 matching 7 bases. J lost 5 bases, V lost 2 bases, and 5 bases had no gene match. The CDR3 has 14 amino acids. The germline gives CDR1 MNHEY, CDR2 SVGAGI. As DNA, the CDR3 is TGTGCCAGCAGTTACCGGGGACAGTTGACTGAAGCTTTCTTT. Its translation is CASSYRGQLTEAFF.

The chain joins TRBV6-5 to TRBJ1-6, with 12 bases matching TRBD1. Germline values: CDR1 MNHEY, CDR2 SVGAGI. Losses at the gene ends were 3 bases for V and 9 bases for J; bases not matched to a gene: 6. The CDR3 consists of 16 residues. CDR3: CASSYGTGGVFSPLHF. DNA for the CDR3: TGTGCCAGCAGTTATGGGACAGGGGGCGTTTTTTCACCCCTCCACTTT.

The rearrangement links TRBV5-7 to TRBJ2-7; D is unclear. TRBV5-7 is filed as an ORF, its function uncertain. Trimming shortened V by 3 bases and J by 4 bases, and 2 bases separated the two germline ends. CDR3 size: 10 residues. The CDR3 nucleotides read TGTGCCAGCAGCTGTTACGAGCAGTACTTC. Its translation: CASSCYEQYF.

The rearrangement joins TRBV2 to TRBJ1-2; D remains unclear. This CDR3 is 12 amino acids long. V gave up 4 bases and J gave up 4 bases, with 7 bases separating them. Germline CDR1 and CDR2: SNHLY and FYNNEI. CDR3 sequence (DNA): TGTGCCAGCAGTGCGGCAACCTATGGCTACACCTTC. It yields the protein CASSAATYGYTF. Looking up the rest from reference TRBV2 and TRBJ1-2 gives the full variable domain: EPEVTQTPSHQVTQMGQEVILRCVPISNHLYFYWYRQILGQKVEFLVSFYNNEISEKSEIFDDQFSVERPDGSNFTLKIRSTKLEDSAMYFCASSAATYGYTFGSGTRLTVV.

As regards this clone: One end of the junction does not line up with germline, which may come from a read error. The rearrangement uses TRBV7-7 and TRBJ1-3, with 7 bases aligning to TRBD1. This CDR3 has 15 amino acids. Germline CDR1 reads SSHAT; CDR2 reads FNYEAQ (reference sequence). The CDR3 DNA follows: TGTGCTAGCAGCTTGGACAGGACGCCCGGAAACACCATATATTTT. This sequence encodes CASSLDRTPGNTIYF.

The genes are TRBV10-3 and TRBJ2-1; D is unclear. Trimming stripped 4 bases from V and 7 bases from J, with 11 bases between. Germline V CDR1 and CDR2: ENHRY, SYGVKD. This CDR3 is 13 amino acids long. CDR3 DNA sequence: TGTGCCATCAGTGGCCAGATGGGGAATGAGCAGTTCTTC. It is translated as CAISGQMGNEQFF.

V and J are TRBV12-3 or TRBV12-4 and TRBJ1-1, with D hard to call. The CDR3 contains 11 residues. Deletions cut 6 bases from V and 7 bases from J, with 9 bases between. The CDR3 sequence is CASSQRFEAFF. The CDR3 DNA reads TGTGCCAGCAGCCAGAGGTTTGAAGCTTTCTTT.

This clone was detected a few times. The chain couples TRBV5-1 to TRBJ2-2, with TRBD1 identical over 7 bases. V shed 4 bases and J 1 base; nucleotides not matched to a gene: 4. There are 15 residues in the CDR3. CDR1 SGHRS and CDR2 YFSETQ come from the germline V gene. The CDR3 here is CASSPRQGNTGELFF. CDR3 DNA sequence: TGCGCCAGCAGCCCCCGACAGGGGAACACCGGGGAGCTGTTTTTT.

The J gene is TRBJ2-7, the V gene TRBV7-9, with 8 bases matching TRBD2. Per germline, CDR1 SEHNR and CDR2 FQNEAQ (reference sequence). V shed 5 bases, J shed 0 bases, and the junction held 6 bases outside the gene matches. The CDR3 spans 15 residues. The DNA of the CDR3 is TGTGCCAGCAGCGCCTCCGGGACTAGCTCCTACGAGCAGTACTTC. This gives the protein CASSASGTSSYEQYF.

This chain links TRBV27 with TRBJ1-5; the D gene is possibly TRBD1 (5 bases). There are 13 residues in the CDR3. V was cut by 3 bases and J by 6 bases, with 9 bases left in between. Germline values: CDR1 MNHEY, CDR2 SMNVEV (reference sequence). The CDR3 loop is CASSLRRGQPQHF. The CDR3 coding sequence is TGTGCCAGCAGTTTGAGGAGGGGTCAGCCCCAGCATTTT.

The V call is TRBV6-5, the J call TRBJ1-5; D not certain. V lost 2 bases, J lost 6 bases, and 11 bases lay in between. This CDR3 spans 14 amino acids. Germline CDR1 and CDR2: MNHEY and SVGAGI. This CDR3 is CASSYVVGGQPQHF. CDR3 in DNA: TGTGCCAGCAGTTACGTCGTGGGTGGTCAGCCCCAGCATTTT.